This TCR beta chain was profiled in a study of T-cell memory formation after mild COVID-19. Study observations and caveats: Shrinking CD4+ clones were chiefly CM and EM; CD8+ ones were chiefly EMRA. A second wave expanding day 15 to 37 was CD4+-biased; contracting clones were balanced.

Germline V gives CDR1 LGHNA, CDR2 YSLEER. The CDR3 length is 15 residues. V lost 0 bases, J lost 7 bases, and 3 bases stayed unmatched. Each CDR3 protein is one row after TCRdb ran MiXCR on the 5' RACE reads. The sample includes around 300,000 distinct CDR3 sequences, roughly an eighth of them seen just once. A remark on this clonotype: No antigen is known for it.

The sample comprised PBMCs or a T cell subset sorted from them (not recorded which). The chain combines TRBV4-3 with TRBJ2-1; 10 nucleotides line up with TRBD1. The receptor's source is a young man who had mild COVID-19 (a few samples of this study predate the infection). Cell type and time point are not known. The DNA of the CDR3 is TGCGCCAGCAGCCAAGAAGGGACAGGGGCGAATGAGCAGTTCTTC. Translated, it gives CASSQEGTGANEQFF.